Listed here are 22 T cell receptor beta chains from one sample, sequenced in a study of post-analysis software for immune sequencing data. Study findings and constraints: Five TRBV segments, including TRBV5-6, TRBV5-1 and TRBV20-1, were more frequent in patients than controls.

These receptors lack a known antigen. Tagging with unique molecular identifiers was a feature of the TCR beta cDNA libraries. TCRdb used MiXCR to reprocess the PCR reads, holding one entry per CDR3 protein. The top ten clones hold over 10% of a sample with about 460,000 distinct CDR3 sequences, around 40% of them seen once. The sample consisted of blood. These TCRs come from a girl aged 10 to 17 with multiple sclerosis.

V and J are TRBV20-1 and TRBJ2-1; D is possibly TRBD1 (7 bases). The CDR3 has 14 residues. Germline CDR1 is DFQATT and CDR2 is SNEGSKA (reference sequence). Trimming stripped 3 bases from V and 5 bases from J, with 14 bases between. The CDR3 region is CSASRRGRDNEQFF. The CDR3 coding sequence is TGCAGTGCTAGCAGGAGGGGGCGTGACAATGAGCAGTTCTTC.

This chain joins TRBV20-1 and TRBJ2-1, with TRBD2 matching over 11 bases. This CDR3 region has 18 residues. The germline gives CDR1 DFQATT, CDR2 SNEGSKA (reference sequence). With V trimmed by 3 bases and J by 1 base, 11 bases remained unmatched. CDR3 in DNA: TGCAGTGCTAGGGCCGGGCTAGCGGGAGGCCGGTCCTACAATGAGCAGTTCTTC. It codes for CSARAGLAGGRSYNEQFF.

The chain couples TRBV13 to TRBJ2-7, with 7 bases that match TRBD2. Germline CDR1 is PRHDT and CDR2 is FYEKMQ (reference sequence). The CDR3 spans 13 residues. Unmatched junction bases numbered 5, after V lost 5 bases and J lost 4 bases. The CDR3 protein is CASSLMGGYEQYF. The CDR3 nucleotides are TGTGCCAGCAGCCTAATGGGGGGGTACGAGCAGTACTTC.

This clonotype appeared a few times. J is TRBJ2-3 and V is TRBV28; 7 bases are shared with TRBD2. The CDR3 totals 15 residues. Germline trimming cut 5 bases from V and 2 bases from J; bases unmatched to any gene: 7. Per germline, CDR1 MDHEN and CDR2 SYDVKM. The CDR3 is CASSITSENTDTQYF. CDR3 sequence (DNA): TGTGCCAGCAGTATCACTAGCGAGAACACAGATACGCAGTATTTT.

This clonotype was picked up a small number of times. The chain uses TRBV28 and TRBJ2-7; 10 bases line up with TRBD1. CDR1 is MDHEN and CDR2 is SYDVKM in the germline V gene. V lost 3 bases to trimming and J lost 2 bases; unmatched junction nucleotides: 4. The CDR3 consists of 15 residues. Here the CDR3 DNA reads TGTGCCAGCAGTTTCGGAGGACAGGGGGCCTACGAGCAGTACTTC. Its translation: CASSFGGQGAYEQYF.

The chain couples TRBV20-1 to TRBJ2-5; a possible D gene is TRBD1 (6 bases). Germline V gives CDR1 DFQATT, CDR2 SNEGSKA (reference sequence). This CDR3 has 14 amino acids. V was cut by 3 bases and J by 1 base, with 12 bases left in between. Here the CDR3 DNA reads TGCAGTGCTAGTACCCGACAGGCCCAAGAGACCCAGTACTTC. This encodes CSASTRQAQETQYF.

This clonotype was counted between two and nine times. This rearrangement joins TRBV7-3 to TRBJ2-7; the D is unclear. The last part of the DNA fits TRBJ2-5 better; the J call may be wrong. This CDR3 spans 13 amino acids. Per the germline V gene, CDR1 is SGHTA and CDR2 is FQGTGA. DNA for the CDR3: TGTGCCAGCAGCTTAACTATCACAGAGACCCAGTACTTC. The encoded protein is CASSLTITETQYF.

The chain combines TRBV20-1 with TRBJ2-7, with D possibly matching TRBD1 (6 bases). Trimming removed 1 base from V and 1 base from J, with 14 bases in between. Germline CDR1 DFQATT, CDR2 SNEGSKA (reference sequence). The CDR3 has 15 amino acids. CDR3 in DNA: TGCAGTGCTAGAGCTCGGACAGTCACTTCCTACGAGCAGTACTTC. As protein: CSARARTVTSYEQYF.

The CDR3 sequence is CASSQEAYNEQFF. CDR3 nucleotide sequence: TGCGCCAGCAGCCAAGAGGCCTACAATGAGCAGTTCTTC. V gene TRBV4-3 combines with J gene TRBJ2-1, with D hard to call. This CDR3 contains 13 residues. Germline V lookup: CDR1 LGHNA, CDR2 YSLEER. V lost 0 bases and J lost 2, with 2 bases in between.

The sample holds a few counts of this clonotype. The chain recombines TRBV7-2 with TRBJ2-7; 7 nucleotides line up with TRBD2. This CDR3 spans 13 amino acids. Germline values: CDR1 SGHTA, CDR2 FQGNSA. V lost 5 bases to trimming and J lost 6 bases; unmatched junction nucleotides: 7. The CDR3 sequence: CASSTGLVGEQYF. The CDR3 DNA reads TGTGCCAGCAGCACAGGACTAGTGGGCGAGCAGTACTTC.

The chain uses TRBV28 and TRBJ1-3, with D unclear. The CDR3 has 14 residues. The germline V and J ends were trimmed by 5 bases and 2 bases, with 10 bases remaining between them. Looked up from germline, CDR1 is MDHEN and CDR2 is SYDVKM. The CDR3 nucleotides are TGTGCCAGCAGTGCGTTGGGCACTGGAAACACCATATATTTT. As protein: CASSALGTGNTIYF. Based on the CDR3 plus reference TRBV28 and TRBJ1-3, the full variable domain is DVKVTQSSRYLVKRTGEKVFLECVQDMDHENMFWYRQDPGLGLRLIYFSYDVKMKEKGDIPEGYSVSREKKERFSLILESASTNQTSMYLCASSALGTGNTIYFGEGSWLTVV.

This rearrangement joins TRBV7-2 to TRBJ2-7, with D perhaps assigned TRBD1 or TRBD2 (5 bases each). Trimming took off 4 bases at V and 9 bases at J, with 16 bases between the two ends. CDR3 length equals 13 residues. Per germline, CDR1 SGHTA and CDR2 FQGNSA. For the CDR3, the DNA is TGTGCCAGCAGCTACCAAACGGGGCGCGGGCAGTACTTC. It is translated as CASSYQTGRGQYF.

This clonotype came up many times. V and J are TRBV12-3 or TRBV12-4 and TRBJ2-1; 14 nucleotides align to TRBD2. The CDR3 has 15 residues. V trimming: 5 bases; J trimming: 4 bases; junction bases outside the gene matches: 1. CDR3 in DNA: TGTGCCAGCAGTCGACTAGCGGGAGGGTACAATGAGCAGTTCTTC. Protein: CASSRLAGGYNEQFF.

The CDR3 protein is CATLGEGGETQYF. The CDR3 DNA reads TGTGCCACCCTCGGGGAGGGAGGGGAAACCCAGTACTTC. This chain connects TRBV27 to TRBJ2-5; the match to TRBD2 covers 7 bases. This CDR3 comprises 13 residues. Germline lookup yields CDR1 MNHEY and CDR2 SMNVEV (reference sequence). The J segment lost 8 bases and the V segment lost 10 bases, leaving 13 bases of the junction unmatched.

This clonotype turned up a few times. V usage is TRBV18 and J usage is TRBJ2-1; 10 bases are a match to TRBD1. Per germline, CDR1 KGHSH and CDR2 LQKENI. The length of the CDR3 is 17 residues. V shed 3 bases, J shed 8 bases, and the junction held 13 bases outside the gene matches. The CDR3 DNA follows: TGTGCCAGCTCACCCATAATCGTGACAGGGGGCTTGGATGAGCAGTTCTTC. It translates to CASSPIIVTGGLDEQFF.

The chain recombines TRBV2 with TRBJ2-1, with 11 positions matching TRBD2. The junction had 4 bases not matched to a gene; V was cut back by 6 bases and J by 3 bases. Germline lookup yields CDR1 SNHLY and CDR2 FYNNEI. The CDR3 has 15 residues. In nucleotides, the CDR3 is TGTGCCAGCAGGGTGCTAGCGGGAGGCTACAATGAGCAGTTCTTC. Translating it yields CASRVLAGGYNEQFF.

The J gene is TRBJ2-3, the V gene TRBV27; 11 nucleotides agree with TRBD1. CDR1 MNHEY and CDR2 SMNVEV come from the germline V gene (reference sequence). The V segment lost 0 bases and the J segment 3 bases; nucleotides outside the gene matches: 5. The CDR3 consists of 17 residues. The CDR3 nucleotides read TGTGCCAGCAGTTTATCCAGGACAGGGGGCGCAACAGATACGCAGTATTTT. Its protein is CASSLSRTGGATDTQYF.

This clonotype was observed once. This chain connects TRBV5-1 to TRBJ2-1; 7 bases line up with TRBD1. CDR3 length: 15 amino acids. Trimming removed 2 bases from V and 2 bases from J; junction bases left unmatched: 4. CDR1 and CDR2 (germline): SGHRS, YFSETQ. The CDR3 region has the DNA TGCGCCAGCAGCTTCACAGGGGAAGCCTACAATGAGCAGTTCTTC. Protein: CASSFTGEAYNEQFF.

The chain employs TRBV7-3 and TRBJ2-1; D is possibly TRBD2 (6 bases). Germline V lookup: CDR1 SGHTA, CDR2 FQGTGA. V was cut by 5 bases and J by 9 bases, with 17 bases left in between. The CDR3 has 14 amino acids. CDR3 amino acids: CASSPSDPRGEQFF. DNA for the CDR3: TGTGCCAGCAGCCCTAGCGACCCAAGGGGTGAGCAGTTCTTC.

This sequence joins TRBV20-1 and TRBJ2-3, with 7 bases matching TRBD2. CDR1 is DFQATT, CDR2 SNEGSKA, per germline (reference sequence). CDR3 length: 15 amino acids. V trimming: 0 bases; J trimming: 2 bases; junction bases outside the gene matches: 5. The CDR3 sequence is CSARDGGELTDTQYF. CDR3 DNA: TGCAGTGCTAGAGATGGGGGGGAACTCACAGATACGCAGTATTTT.

In its sample, this clonotype was seen many times. The J gene is TRBJ2-5, the V gene TRBV10-3, with TRBD2 as a possible D gene (7 bases). Germline V gene lookup returns CDR1 ENHRY and CDR2 SYGVKD. The CDR3 is made up of 15 amino acids. Deletions cut 4 bases from V and 2 bases from J, with 14 bases between. CDR3: CAISGRGANQETQYF. The CDR3 nucleotides are TGTGCCATCAGTGGTCGGGGGGCAAATCAAGAGACCCAGTACTTC.

This rearrangement joins TRBV7-2 to TRBJ2-7, with 7 bases matching TRBD1. This CDR3 is 15 amino acids long. V was pared by 7 bases and J by 2 bases, with 11 bases of the junction left unmatched. In germline, CDR1 is SGHTA, CDR2 FQGNSA. The CDR3 DNA is TGTGCCAGCATTCGCGAACGGACAGGTACCTACGAGCAGTACTTC. Encoded protein: CASIRERTGTYEQYF.